This is a list of T cell receptor beta chains from one sample in a study of T cell responses to AZD1222 COVID-19 vaccine. Method: immunoSEQ multiplex PCR; TCRdb's copy keeps in-frame clones and lacks some. The table lists 95,000 to 150,000 clones, about 87% of them singletons. The input for sequencing was peripheral blood, taken on day 0 of AZD1222 vaccination. The receptors were gathered from an adult in good health. Both conserved end residues are part of each CDR3. A D gene is named only where the DNA matches it firmly. The size field is filled for only some rows; it gives once, few, many or a size class.

V,size,D,J,CDR3,DNA
TRBV27,NA,NA,TRBJ2-5,CASSFLGTPQETQYF,TGTGCCAGCAGTTTCCTCGGGACTCCCCAAGAGACCCAGTACTTC
TRBV10-1,NA,TRBD1,TRBJ1-2,CASSERRTGGVPYGYTF,TGCGCCAGCAGTGAGCGGCGGACAGGGGGCGTCCCTTATGGCTACACCTTC
TRBV5-1,NA,TRBD1,TRBJ2-3,CASSPGTGITDTQYF,TGCGCCAGCAGCCCCGGGACAGGGATCACAGATACGCAGTATTTT
TRBV5-1,NA,NA,TRBJ2-7,CASSFEDGTYEQYF,TGCGCCAGCAGCTTCGAAGACGGAACCTACGAGCAGTACTTC
TRBV30,NA,NA,TRBJ1-5,CAWSTAGIQDPRPQHF,TGTGCCTGGAGTACCGCCGGGATCCAGGACCCCAGGCCCCAGCATTTT
TRBV27,NA,NA,TRBJ1-2,CASSFRGGYGYTF,TGTGCCAGCAGTTTTCGGGGGGGGTATGGCTACACCTTC
TRBV5-1,NA,NA,TRBJ1-2,CASSEGDYGYTF,TGCGCCAGCAGTGAGGGGGACTATGGCTACACCTTC
TRBV7-2,NA,TRBD1,TRBJ1-2,CASSIQGGGYTF,TGTGCCAGCAGCATACAGGGGGGTGGCTACACCTTC
TRBV2,few,TRBD2,TRBJ2-5,CASSVRGDGETQYF,TGTGCCAGCAGTGTGCGGGGGGACGGGGAGACCCAGTACTTC
TRBV19,NA,TRBD2,TRBJ2-2,CASSKRRAGLNTGELFF,TGTGCCAGTAGTAAGCGGAGAGCGGGACTGAACACCGGGGAGCTGTTTTTT
TRBV20-1,NA,NA,TRBJ1-4,CSASRQKLFF,TGCAGTGCTTCACGCCAAAAACTGTTTTTT
TRBV10-1,NA,NA,TRBJ2-3,CASSESSSTQYF,TGCGCCAGCAGTGAGTCTAGTTCTACGCAGTATTTT
TRBV9,NA,NA,TRBJ1-2,CASSVVGGNYGYTF,TGTGCCAGCAGCGTAGTGGGGGGAAACTATGGCTACACCTTC
TRBV29-1,NA,NA,TRBJ1-1,CSTTRGGGSEAFF,TGCAGCACCACAAGGGGGGGCGGGTCTGAAGCTTTCTTT
TRBV19,NA,NA,TRBJ1-5,CASSIPGSNQPQHF,TGTGCCAGTAGTATTCCGGGGAGCAATCAGCCCCAGCATTTT
TRBV7-9,NA,TRBD1,TRBJ1-5,CASSSHRGSNQPQHF,TGTGCCAGCAGCTCTCACAGGGGGAGCAATCAGCCCCAGCATTTT
TRBV24-1,NA,NA,TRBJ1-2,CATSDFSGYGYTF,TGTGCCACCAGTGATTTTTCGGGATATGGCTACACCTTC
TRBV18,NA,NA,TRBJ1-1,CASSEEAGTEAFF,TGTGCCAGCTCAGAAGAAGCGGGTACTGAAGCTTTCTTT
TRBV7-9,NA,NA,TRBJ1-4,CASSLADITYNEKLFF,TGTGCCAGCAGCTTAGCGGATATAACCTATAATGAAAAACTGTTTTTT
TRBV18,NA,TRBD1,TRBJ1-1,CASSPGQGAWSEAFF,TGTGCCAGCTCACCCGGACAGGGGGCTTGGTCTGAAGCTTTCTTT
TRBV14,NA,TRBD1,TRBJ1-1,CASSPRQGLGNTEAFF,TGTGCCAGCAGCCCCCGACAGGGTTTGGGGAACACTGAAGCTTTCTTT
TRBV24-1,NA,NA,TRBJ1-3,CATEGGKNSGNTIYF,TGTGCCACGGAGGGCGGAAAGAACTCTGGAAACACCATATATTTT
TRBV4-3,NA,NA,TRBJ2-4,CASSQAAGNIQYF,TGCGCCAGCAGCCAAGCAGCGGGCAACATTCAGTACTTC
TRBV18,NA,NA,TRBJ1-2,CASSPLGIRGYGYTF,TGTGCCAGCTCACCCCTAGGGATACGGGGCTATGGCTACACCTTC
TRBV12-5,once,NA,TRBJ2-5,CASAPGAPLETQYF,TGTGCTAGTGCTCCGGGGGCCCCCCTGGAGACCCAGTACTTC
TRBV27,NA,NA,TRBJ2-5,CASSLGGTVRETQYF,TGTGCCAGCAGTTTAGGAGGAACGGTGCGCGAGACCCAGTACTTC
TRBV9,NA,NA,TRBJ2-3,CASSPDGGGAMGDTQYF,TGTGCCAGCAGCCCCGATGGTGGGGGGGCCATGGGCGATACGCAGTATTTT
TRBV15,NA,NA,TRBJ2-5,CATSRVTRTRETQYF,TGTGCCACCAGCAGAGTTACGCGGACTCGGGAGACCCAGTACTTC
TRBV5-4,NA,TRBD2,TRBJ2-1,CASSLTSGSHLGNEQFF,TGTGCCAGCAGCTTGACTAGCGGGAGCCACCTTGGCAATGAGCAGTTCTTC
TRBV4-3,NA,NA,TRBJ2-5,CASSQLQGGQETQYF,TGCGCCAGCAGCCAATTACAGGGGGGGCAAGAGACCCAGTACTTC
TRBV3-1/TRBV3-2,NA,NA,TRBJ2-3,CASSQDVNWSTDTQYF,TGTGCCAGCAGCCAAGACGTTAACTGGAGCACAGATACGCAGTATTTT
TRBV30,NA,TRBD2,TRBJ2-2,CAWRPGGTGELFF,TGTGCCTGGCGCCCCGGGGGGACCGGGGAGCTGTTTTTT
TRBV6-2/TRBV6-3,NA,NA,TRBJ1-1,CASSNPGEGEAFF,TGTGCCAGCAGTAACCCAGGGGAAGGTGAAGCTTTCTTT
TRBV2,NA,TRBD1,TRBJ2-7,CASSTDRGRNEQYF,TGTGCCAGCAGCACGGACAGGGGGCGAAACGAGCAGTACTTC
TRBV7-2,NA,NA,TRBJ2-2,CASSLYAQSQVHTGELFF,TGTGCCAGCAGCCTATATGCCCAATCCCAGGTACACACCGGGGAGCTGTTTTTT
TRBV9,once,NA,TRBJ2-2,CASSVWAANTGELFF,TGTGCCAGCAGCGTATGGGCTGCGAACACCGGGGAGCTGTTTTTT
TRBV15,NA,NA,TRBJ2-1,CATSRARGNEQFF,TGTGCCACCAGCAGAGCGCGGGGTAATGAGCAGTTCTTC
TRBV18,NA,TRBD2,TRBJ2-7,CASSSIPSGSGFIYEQYF,TGTGCCAGCTCATCTATCCCTAGCGGCTCGGGATTTATATACGAGCAGTACTTC
TRBV7-3,once,NA,TRBJ2-3,CASSPSGSTDTQYF,TGTGCCAGCAGCCCCTCGGGGAGCACAGATACGCAGTATTTT
TRBV28,NA,NA,TRBJ2-1,CASSPRMAEQFF,TGTGCCAGCAGTCCAAGGATGGCTGAGCAGTTCTTC
TRBV3-1/TRBV3-2,few,TRBD2,TRBJ2-7,CASSQDTGGQDHEQYF,TGTGCCAGCAGCCAAGATACGGGGGGTCAGGACCACGAGCAGTACTTC
TRBV6-5,NA,NA,TRBJ1-6,CASSYLEVARGSPLHF,TGTGCCAGCAGTTACTTGGAGGTGGCGCGTGGTTCACCCCTCCACTTT
TRBV28,NA,TRBD1,TRBJ1-6,CASSLRQGNNSPLHF,TGTGCCAGCAGTCTTAGACAGGGAAATAATTCACCCCTCCACTTT
TRBV19,NA,NA,TRBJ2-5,CASSTRTGNQETQYF,TGTGCCAGTAGTACAAGGACGGGAAACCAAGAGACCCAGTACTTC
TRBV5-4,NA,NA,TRBJ1-2,CASSLDVYYGYTF,TGTGCCAGCAGCTTGGATGTGTACTATGGCTACACCTTC
TRBV27,NA,NA,TRBJ2-3,CASSLGGIPTDTQYF,TGTGCCAGCAGTTTAGGGGGAATCCCCACAGATACGCAGTATTTT